This T cell receptor (beta chain) was sequenced during a study of blood T cell repertoires in COVID-19. Study-level background: The origin of the acute and convalescent COVID-19 samples was the United States, Italy and Spain. T cells, B-cell-depleted T cells, or PBMCs provided the cDNA or gDNA that served as material.

Original processing methods: How many nucleated cells were present was estimated from reference gene primer amplification. Assay used: immunoSEQ multiplex PCR; TCRdb lists only in-frame clones, some missing. V, J and clone size are taken as reported in that table, and D and trimming were inferred from the DNA itself. The sample shows tens of thousands of clones, about 93% of them seen only once. In germline, CDR1 is ENHRY, CDR2 SYGVKD. V was cut by 0 bases and J by 0 bases, with 15 bases left in between. The CDR3 is made up of 18 amino acids. The V call is TRBV10-3, the J call TRBJ2-1; perhaps TRBD2 as D (5 bases). This clonotype originated in a human donor in a cohort sampled during active COVID-19. Material for sequencing was peripheral blood. In nucleotides, the CDR3 is TGTGCCATCAGTGAGTCTATTTTAGTGGGGAGCTCCTACAATGAGCAGTTCTTC. Its protein is CAISESILVGSSYNEQFF.